This TCR beta chain was captured by sequencing in a study of regulatory T cells in long-lasting Graves disease. Overall study context: Positivity for TSH receptor antibodies plus over 5 years of antithyroid drugs meant persistent Graves' disease.

Construction of the TCR beta libraries employed iRepertoire HTBI primers in conjunction with Arm-PCR of CDR3 regions. TCRdb ran MiXCR on the multiplex PCR reads and lists one entry per CDR3 protein. The sample has approximately 470,000 distinct CDR3 sequences; around 20% are singletons. The CDR3 covers 13 residues. V lost 1 base to trimming and J lost 4 bases, with 10 bases between them. Germline V gives CDR1 DFQATT, CDR2 SNEGSKA (reference sequence). In this sample, this clonotype turned up a few times. Time point denoted: persistent/refractory GD, antithyroid drugs over 5 years with positive TRAb. RNA from PBMCs was the source of the TCR library.

This TCR came from a female donor with Graves disease. V gene TRBV20-1 combines with J gene TRBJ2-5; D is perhaps TRBD1 (6 bases). The material was peripheral blood mononuclear cells (PBMCs), obtained when the disease was refractory, from a patient treated with antithyroid drugs. The CDR3, as DNA: TGCAGTGCTAGAGCGACAGGTGGAGAGACCCAGTACTTC. Residues: CSARATGGETQYF.